Presented here are 19 T cell receptor beta chains from one specimen sequenced in a study of blood T cell repertoires in COVID-19. Profiling relied on immunoSEQ multiplex PCR, and the TCRdb table lists in-frame clones only, not all of them. The table has 35,000 to 45,000 clones, roughly 85% seen once. Sequencing was performed on peripheral blood. The receptors shown here come from a human donor in a cohort sampled during active COVID-19.

The rearrangement uses TRBV3-1 (or the pseudogene TRBV3-2) and TRBJ1-4; TRBD1 is a possible D gene (6 bases). CDR1 and CDR2 (germline): LGHDT, YNNKEL (reference sequence). V lost 1 base to trimming and J lost 4 bases, with 13 bases between them. The CDR3 is made up of 16 amino acids. The CDR3 DNA sequence: TGTGCCAGCAGCCAAGCCACTGTAGGGGGTAATGAAAAACTGTTTTTT. It translates to CASSQATVGGNEKLFF.

The chain has TRBV18 and TRBJ2-1, with 8 positions matching TRBD2. V lost 5 bases to trimming and J lost 4 bases; unmatched junction nucleotides: 7. The CDR3 is made up of 15 amino acids. The germline V gene encodes CDR1 KGHSH and CDR2 LQKENI. The CDR3 DNA reads as TGTGCCAGCTCAGCCGGGGTAGCGGGGTACAATGAGCAGTTCTTC. Its translation: CASSAGVAGYNEQFF.

The chain joins TRBV14 to TRBJ1-2; no reliable D call. V was pared by 0 bases and J by 7 bases, with 12 bases between. The germline V gene has CDR1 SGHDN and CDR2 FVKESK. The CDR3 runs 14 residues. The CDR3 region has the DNA TGTGCCAGCAGCCAAGATGCAGACTATGGTGGCTACACCTTC. It yields the protein CASSQDADYGGYTF.

The chain is built from TRBV19 and TRBJ2-1; D perhaps matches TRBD2 (5 bases). Germline CDR1 and CDR2: LNHDA and SQIVND (reference sequence). V lost 5 bases to trimming and J lost 6 bases, with 20 bases between them. This CDR3 has 16 amino acids. CDR3 in DNA: TGTGCCAGTAGTCTATGGACGGCGGAGGCTTCCAATGAGCAGTTCTTC. Translated: CASSLWTAEASNEQFF.

The V call is TRBV9, the J call TRBJ1-1; possible D gene TRBD1, 5 bases. Per the germline V gene, CDR1 is SGDLS and CDR2 is YYNGEE. The CDR3 has 17 amino acids. Between the trimmed V and J ends, which lost 0 bases and 3 bases, there was a span of 18 bases. The CDR3 DNA reads TGTGCCAGCAGCGTAGGGGTAGTGGGGGGAGGGGACACTGAAGCTTTCTTT. This encodes CASSVGVVGGGDTEAFF. The complete variable domain, with remaining parts taken from reference TRBV9 and TRBJ1-1, reads DSGVTQTPKHLITATGQRVTLRCSPRSGDLSVYWYQQSLDQGLQFLIQYYNGEERAKGNILERFSAQQFPDLHSELNLSSLELGDSALYFCASSVGVVGGGDTEAFFGQGTRLTVV.

This chain connects TRBV19 to TRBJ1-5, with TRBD1 identical over 9 bases. The CDR3 spans 16 residues. The J segment lost 3 bases and the V segment lost 1 base, leaving 4 bases of the junction unmatched. Germline CDR1 and CDR2: LNHDA and SQIVND (reference sequence). The CDR3 nucleotides are TGTGCCAGTAGTATAGCCGGGACAGGGAACAATCAGCCCCAGCATTTT. This encodes CASSIAGTGNNQPQHF.

This clone was counted between two and nine times. The chain carries TRBV7-6 and TRBJ1-6, with D possibly TRBD1 on 6 matching bases. The CDR3 sequence is 15 residues long. Germline CDR1 is SGHVS and CDR2 is FNYEAQ. V dropped 3 bases and J dropped 5 bases, with 11 bases sitting between them. The CDR3 protein is CASSFAGENNSPLHF. The CDR3 DNA reads as TGTGCCAGCAGCTTTGCAGGGGAGAATAATTCACCCCTCCACTTT.

The chain uses TRBV5-5 and TRBJ2-3; D is perhaps TRBD2 (6 bases). V was shortened by 4 bases and J by 1 base, with 13 bases between the two germline ends. The germline CDR1 and CDR2 sequences are SGHKS and YYEKEE (reference sequence). This CDR3 is built from 15 residues. The CDR3 DNA reads TGTGCCAGCAGCCTGGAGGGGTGGGGCACAGATACGCAGTATTTT. Protein product: CASSLEGWGTDTQYF. Looking up the rest from reference TRBV5-5 and TRBJ2-3 gives the full variable domain: DAGVTQSPTHLIKTRGQQVTLRCSPISGHKSVSWYQQVLGQGPQFIFQYYEKEERGRGNFPDRFSARQFPNYSSELNVNALLLGDSALYLCASSLEGWGTDTQYFGPGTRLTVL.

There are a few counts of this clone. The chain has TRBV5-5 and TRBJ1-1, with a weak D call TRBD1 (6 bases). The CDR3 has 14 amino acids. V shed 4 bases and J shed 2 bases, with 12 bases lying between them. Germline assignment: CDR1 SGHKS and CDR2 YYEKEE (reference sequence). The CDR3 DNA reads as TGTGCCAGCAGCGCCGGGACATCTAACACTGAAGCTTTCTTT. This translates into CASSAGTSNTEAFF.

V usage is TRBV4-2 and J usage is TRBJ1-3; D remains ambiguous. The CDR3 consists of 15 residues. V lost 3 bases, J lost 0 bases, and 9 bases lay in between. Germline values: CDR1 LGHNA, CDR2 YNFKEQ. For the CDR3, the DNA is TGTGCCAGCAGCCAGCGGCGGAGCTCTGGAAACACCATATATTTT. Protein: CASSQRRSSGNTIYF.

This sequence joins TRBV30 and TRBJ1-2, with 7 bases matching TRBD1. Germline trimming cut 3 bases from V and 2 bases from J; bases unmatched to any gene: 6. CDR3 length: 14 residues. Germline CDR1 reads GTSNPN; CDR2 reads SVGIG (reference sequence). CDR3 DNA: TGTGCCTGGAGCCGACAGGGCCTAAACTATGGCTACACCTTC. Its translation: CAWSRQGLNYGYTF.

The chain recombines TRBV4-3 with TRBJ2-7; 7 nucleotides line up with TRBD2. The CDR3 runs to 15 residues. Germline CDR1 reads LGHNA; CDR2 reads YSLEER. With V trimmed by 4 bases and J by 6 bases, 12 bases remained unmatched. As DNA, the CDR3 is TGCGCCAGCAGCCCGTCCGCGGGAGTTGTGCGCGAGCAGTACTTC. Translating it yields CASSPSAGVVREQYF.

The V gene is TRBV5-6, the J gene TRBJ2-1, with D perhaps TRBD2 (5 bases). The CDR3 is made up of 16 amino acids. Germline values: CDR1 SGHDT, CDR2 YYEEEE. V was pared by 0 bases and J by 1 base, with 11 bases between. The CDR3 sequence is CASSLVSGYSYNEQFF. In DNA form, the CDR3 reads TGTGCCAGCAGCTTGGTAAGCGGCTATTCCTACAATGAGCAGTTCTTC.

V and J are TRBV3-1 (or the pseudogene TRBV3-2) and TRBJ1-1; D may be TRBD1 (6 bases). In germline, CDR1 is LGHDT, CDR2 YNNKEL (reference sequence). Trimming stripped 0 bases from V and 0 bases from J, with 11 bases between. This CDR3 has 16 residues. CDR3 sequence reads: CASSQDPNRVNTEAFF. CDR3 sequence (DNA): TGTGCCAGCAGCCAAGATCCCAACAGGGTGAACACTGAAGCTTTCTTT.

The count of this clone is one. The gene calls are TRBV5-5 and TRBJ1-4; maybe TRBD1 (5 bases). V lost 4 bases, J lost 8 bases, and 18 bases lay in between. Germline lookup yields CDR1 SGHKS and CDR2 YYEKEE (reference sequence). CDR3 length equals 15 residues. The CDR3 DNA is TGTGCCAGCAGCCCGGGGAGAGGGGCGGGAGAAAAACTGTTTTTT. Encoded protein: CASSPGRGAGEKLFF. The full variable domain, with the rest looked up from reference TRBV5-5 and TRBJ1-4, is DAGVTQSPTHLIKTRGQQVTLRCSPISGHKSVSWYQQVLGQGPQFIFQYYEKEERGRGNFPDRFSARQFPNYSSELNVNALLLGDSALYLCASSPGRGAGEKLFFGSGTQLSVL.

The gene calls are TRBV7-9 and TRBJ2-7, with 7 bases matching TRBD1. The length of the CDR3 is 15 residues. The V gene's germline CDR1 is SEHNR and CDR2 FQNEAQ (reference sequence). V trimming: 5 bases; J trimming: 2 bases; junction bases outside the gene matches: 9. In DNA, the CDR3 is TGTGCCAGCAGCCCTGACAGGGTCTATCCCTACGAGCAGTACTTC. Its translation is CASSPDRVYPYEQYF.

The rearrangement links TRBV30 to TRBJ2-2; D unresolved. CDR1 and CDR2 (germline): GTSNPN, SVGIG (reference sequence). The CDR3 length is 12 residues. V lost 5 bases, J lost 1 base, and 5 bases lay in between. For the CDR3, the DNA is TGTGCCTGGTCAGGGAACACCGGGGAGCTGTTTTTT. It codes for CAWSGNTGELFF.

The chain has TRBV3-1 (or the pseudogene TRBV3-2) and TRBJ1-2, with D unresolved. The CDR3 sequence is 17 residues long. V shed 0 bases and J shed 0 bases, with 14 bases lying between them. The V gene's germline CDR1 is LGHDT and CDR2 YNNKEL (reference sequence). The CDR3 sequence is CASSQEGSYRANYGYTF. In DNA form, the CDR3 reads TGTGCCAGCAGCCAAGAAGGCAGTTACCGGGCTAACTATGGCTACACCTTC.

The genes are TRBV7-8 and TRBJ2-2, with 8 bases identical to TRBD2. The CDR3 consists of 14 residues. V lost 10 bases and J lost 7; bases outside the gene matches: 11. Germline V CDR1 and CDR2: SGHVS, FQNEAQ. Written as DNA, the CDR3 is TGTGCCACCAGGTCAGCGGGAGTGGACGGGGAGCTGTTTTTT. It is translated as CATRSAGVDGELFF.